Given below is one T cell receptor beta chain in context. Blood specimens came from baseline, cycle 4 day 1, and cycle 7 day 1. There are 16 residues in the CDR3. The germline gives CDR1 SGDLS, CDR2 YYNGEE. The source of the sample is a study of OX40 agonist ivuxolimab in advanced cancers. Overall study context: Cohort: 80% to 90% men, mean age approximately 60, aged roughly 23 to 79. Under the entry rules, prior anti-PD-1, anti-PD-L1 or anti-CTLA-4 therapy was allowed, and 40% had some.

The table came from immunoSEQ multiplex PCR; TCRdb's copy has only in-frame clones and leaves some out. The sample lists around 100,000 clones; roughly 91% were seen once. V is TRBV9 and J is TRBJ2-5; D may match TRBD1 or TRBD2 (5 bases each). TRBJ2-7 explains the end of the DNA better; the J call may be wrong. The sequences come from CD4+ or CD8+ T cells sorted from blood, collected in a trial of the OX40 agonist ivuxolimab. The sequence was obtained from an adult with an advanced solid tumor such as melanoma, head and neck, liver or kidney cancer. The CDR3 sequence: CASSVGPGGGSYEQYF. CDR3 in DNA: TGTGCCAGCAGCGTAGGTCCCGGTGGGGGCTCCTACGAGCAGTACTTC.